This TCR beta chain was sequenced during a study of immune evolution from preneoplasia to lung adenocarcinoma. Study overall: HLA loss of heterozygosity: roughly 7.5% AIS, about 15% MIA, approximately 35% ADC, none AAH.

Profiled with immunoSEQ multiplex PCR; TCRdb holds only in-frame clones, not every one. Found here are under 4,000 clones, almost 75% of them singletons; the top ten hold under 20%. The germline V gene has CDR1 LNHDA and CDR2 SQIVND (reference sequence). The CDR3 length is 14 residues. Trimming removed 5 bases from V and 2 bases from J, with 10 bases in between. The origin of this receptor is a person in their sixties or seventies with lung adenocarcinoma. The sample consisted of FFPE minimally invasive lung adenocarcinoma tissue. This chain links TRBV19 with TRBJ2-1; D assignment may be TRBD1 or TRBD2 (6 bases each). The DNA of the CDR3 is TGTGCCAGTAGTTGGGGGGCTACCTACAATGAGCAGTTCTTC. It specifies CASSWGATYNEQFF.